This T cell receptor (beta chain) emerged from a study of cytomegalovirus exposure and HLA in healthy donors. V lost 6 bases and J lost 6; bases outside the gene matches: 8. Looked up from germline, CDR1 is SGHNT and CDR2 is YYREEE (reference sequence). This CDR3 has 14 residues. Samples came from healthy bone marrow donors. Amplification used 60 Vbeta primers and 13 Jbeta primers. Clones were sequenced by immunoSEQ multiplex PCR, and TCRdb holds only the in-frame ones, with some missing. The sample table sets out under 150,000 clones. The genes are TRBV5-4 and TRBJ2-3; 9 bases match TRBD2. The sample was PBMCs. The TCR sequence derives from a middle-aged woman in good health and CMV-seronegative. The DNA for the CDR3 is TGTGCCAGCATCAGAGCGGGGGGCGGGGATACGCAGTATTTT. Translation: CASIRAGGGDTQYF.